The 14 T cell receptor beta chains presented below share a single source sample, sequenced in a study of OX40 agonist ivuxolimab in advanced cancers. Method: immunoSEQ multiplex PCR; TCRdb's copy keeps in-frame clones and lacks some. This sample has fewer than 75,000 clones; approximately 88% occur once, and the top ten carry 2.8%. The material sequenced was CD4+ or CD8+ T cells sorted from blood, taken in a trial of the OX40 agonist ivuxolimab. These receptors originate from an adult with an advanced solid tumor such as melanoma, head and neck, liver or kidney cancer.

This clone was seen only a few times. This sample includes further DNA sequences coding for the same CDR3. The V and J genes are TRBV6-5 and TRBJ1-5; TRBD1 aligns across 9 bases. Germline V gene lookup returns CDR1 MNHEY and CDR2 SVGAGI. This CDR3 region has 13 residues. With V trimmed by 6 bases and J by 5 bases, 2 bases remained unmatched. In DNA, the CDR3 is TGTGCCAGCAGCCGACAGGGGGATCAGCCCCAGCATTTT. As protein: CASSRQGDQPQHF.

The chain recombines TRBV6-6 with TRBJ1-1; 10 bases are a match to TRBD1. With 6 bases clipped from V and 5 bases from J, the junction kept 6 bases outside the gene matches. The CDR3 covers 14 residues. Germline V gene lookup returns CDR1 MNHNY and CDR2 SVGAGI (reference sequence). This CDR3 is CASRLGQGSTEAFF. CDR3 bases: TGTGCCAGCAGATTGGGACAGGGGTCGACTGAAGCTTTCTTT.

The V call is TRBV5-6, the J call TRBJ2-7, with D possibly matching TRBD2 (6 bases). This CDR3 region has 14 residues. Per the germline V gene, CDR1 is SGHDT and CDR2 is YYEEEE. V was trimmed by 4 bases and J by 9 bases, leaving 20 bases between them. The CDR3 region has the DNA TGTGCCAGCAGCAGTTTTGGACGGGACTCGAGGCAGTACTTC. Protein sequence: CASSSFGRDSRQYF.

DNA for the CDR3: TGCGCCAGCAGCCAAAGGGGTACCGGGGCCAACGTCCTGACTTTC. Translation: CASSQRGTGANVLTF. This sequence joins TRBV4-3 and TRBJ2-6; weak D call: TRBD1 (5 bases). Trimming cost V 2 bases and J 4 bases, with 9 bases left between them. CDR3 length: 15 amino acids. Germline V gene lookup returns CDR1 LGHNA and CDR2 YSLEER.

This chain links TRBV7-6 with TRBJ1-2; TRBD1 agrees at 8 bases. The germline gives CDR1 SGHVS, CDR2 FNYEAQ. V lost 2 bases to trimming and J lost 6 bases; unmatched junction nucleotides: 8. The CDR3 contains 15 residues. CDR3 region: CASSLSGQGGDGYTF. DNA for the CDR3: TGTGCCAGCAGCTTATCCGGACAGGGAGGCGATGGCTACACCTTC.

There are a few counts of this clone. V gene TRBV18 combines with J gene TRBJ1-5, with 7 bases lining up with TRBD1. This CDR3 is 14 amino acids long. With V trimmed by 3 bases and J by 3 bases, 2 bases remained unmatched. Germline assignment: CDR1 KGHSH and CDR2 LQKENI. Written as DNA, the CDR3 is TGTGCCAGCTCACCGGGACAGCCCAATCAGCCCCAGCATTTT. Translating gives CASSPGQPNQPQHF.

The chain links TRBV19 to TRBJ2-6, with D unresolved. Trimming cost V 0 bases and J 1 base, with 4 bases left between them. This CDR3 contains 15 residues. In germline, CDR1 is LNHDA, CDR2 SQIVND (reference sequence). The CDR3 region has the DNA TGTGCCAGTAGTATAGAGGCGTCTGGGGCCAACGTCCTGACTTTC. Its translation is CASSIEASGANVLTF.

The chain couples TRBV10-3 to TRBJ1-2; tentative D call: TRBD1 (6 bases). This CDR3 has 16 residues. V lost 0 bases, J lost 8 bases, and 19 bases lay in between. Germline assignment: CDR1 ENHRY and CDR2 SYGVKD. The CDR3 protein is CAISESQGGGTKGYTF. In DNA form, the CDR3 reads TGTGCCATCAGTGAGTCCCAGGGAGGGGGAACGAAAGGCTACACCTTC.

This clone was counted a few times. This chain joins TRBV28 and TRBJ2-7; 10 bases map to TRBD1. The ends lost 4 bases at V and 6 bases at J; junction bases unmatched: 3. The CDR3 runs 13 residues. Germline V CDR1 and CDR2: MDHEN, SYDVKM. The CDR3 spells CASSSGQGGEQYF. For the CDR3, the DNA is TGTGCCAGCAGTTCCGGACAGGGGGGCGAGCAGTACTTC.

The table lists this clone with a count of one. The V gene is TRBV18, the J gene TRBJ2-7; 8 bases line up with TRBD1. The CDR3 is 13 residues long. Germline values: CDR1 KGHSH, CDR2 LQKENI. J was trimmed by 3 bases and V by 6 bases; bases with no gene match: 4. The CDR3 DNA reads as TGTGCCAGCTCGCGGGGACAGGACTACGAGCAGTACTTC. Its protein is CASSRGQDYEQYF.

V and J are TRBV27 and TRBJ2-5; perhaps TRBD2 as D (6 bases). The CDR3 totals 17 residues. Germline values: CDR1 MNHEY, CDR2 SMNVEV (reference sequence). Trimming took off 8 bases at V and 5 bases at J, with 27 bases between the two ends. This CDR3 reads CASGPDRLPGVRETQYF. CDR3 in DNA: TGTGCCAGCGGACCCGACAGACTCCCGGGGGTTCGGGAGACCCAGTACTTC.

The chain combines TRBV9 with TRBJ1-2; 9 nucleotides line up with TRBD1. J lost 7 bases, V lost 3 bases, and 7 bases had no gene match. From germline, CDR1 is SGDLS and CDR2 YYNGEE. CDR3 length: 14 residues. DNA for the CDR3: TGTGCCAGCAGCGGGAGGACAGGGGATCTTGGCTACACCTTC. Translated, it gives CASSGRTGDLGYTF. Combining the CDR3 with reference TRBV9 and TRBJ1-2 gives the whole variable domain DSGVTQTPKHLITATGQRVTLRCSPRSGDLSVYWYQQSLDQGLQFLIQYYNGEERAKGNILERFSAQQFPDLHSELNLSSLELGDSALYFCASSGRTGDLGYTFGSGTRLTVV.

This sequence joins TRBV19 and TRBJ2-3, with TRBD2 matching 7 bases. Germline V CDR1 and CDR2: LNHDA, SQIVND (reference sequence). This CDR3 is 15 amino acids long. V lost 6 bases and J lost 6; bases outside the gene matches: 12. The CDR3 protein is CASSVNGLGLDTQYF. The DNA for the CDR3 is TGTGCCAGTAGCGTAAACGGACTAGGTCTTGATACGCAGTATTTT.

This rearrangement joins TRBV30 to TRBJ2-1; 13 nucleotides align to TRBD2. Germline V gene sequence: CDR1 GTSNPN, CDR2 SVGIG (reference sequence). V was clipped by 0 bases and J by 8 bases; unmatched bases: 4. The CDR3 covers 15 residues. CDR3 DNA: TGTGCCTGGAGTGTAGGACTAGCGGGAGTAGATGAGCAGTTCTTC. This translates into CAWSVGLAGVDEQFF.